Below are 7 T cell receptor beta chains sequenced from a single sample in a study of blood T cell repertoires in COVID-19. Profiling relied on immunoSEQ multiplex PCR, and the TCRdb table lists in-frame clones only, not all of them. The sample lists roughly 480,000 clones, 80% to 90% occurring once. Source material: peripheral blood. The receptor source for this set is a man younger than 35 with COVID-19, enrolled during active disease.

V and J are TRBV5-1 and TRBJ2-1; 15 positions agree with TRBD2. Trimming removed 3 bases from V and 1 base from J; junction bases left unmatched: 8. The CDR3 runs to 19 residues. Germline assignment: CDR1 SGHRS and CDR2 YFSETQ. CDR3 nucleotide sequence: TGCGCCAGCAGCTGGAGTCCCGGGACTAGCGGGGGGTCCTACAATGAGCAGTTCTTC. It is translated as CASSWSPGTSGGSYNEQFF.

The chain employs TRBV14 and TRBJ2-5, with 7 bases identical to TRBD1. V was pared by 3 bases and J by 5 bases, with 12 bases of the junction left unmatched. From germline, CDR1 is SGHDN and CDR2 FVKESK. There are 16 residues in the CDR3. CDR3 amino acids: CASSQTNLQGFETQYF. The CDR3 region has the DNA TGTGCCAGCAGCCAGACAAATTTACAGGGGTTCGAGACCCAGTACTTC.

This sequence joins TRBV19 and TRBJ2-1, with 8 bases lining up with TRBD1. Germline CDR1 and CDR2: LNHDA and SQIVND (reference sequence). This CDR3 region has 17 residues. V lost 4 bases, J lost 0 bases, and 8 bases stayed unmatched. CDR3 coding DNA: TGTGCCAGTAGTAGATACCGCAGGGGGCTCTCCTACAATGAGCAGTTCTTC. Translated, it gives CASSRYRRGLSYNEQFF. The full variable domain, with the rest looked up from reference TRBV19 and TRBJ2-1, is DGGITQSPKYLFRKEGQNVTLSCEQNLNHDAMYWYRQDPGQGLRLIYYSQIVNDFQKGDIAEGYSVSREKKESFPLTVTSAQKNPTAFYLCASSRYRRGLSYNEQFFGPGTRLTVL.

The V gene is TRBV27, the J gene TRBJ2-1; weak D call: TRBD1 (6 bases). Germline CDR1 MNHEY, CDR2 SMNVEV (reference sequence). This CDR3 has 15 amino acids. V was trimmed by 2 bases and J by 3 bases, leaving 11 bases between them. The CDR3 region is CASSLGTSNYNEQFF. CDR3 nucleotides: TGTGCCAGCAGTTTAGGGACATCCAACTACAATGAGCAGTTCTTC.

The chain combines TRBV30 with TRBJ1-1, with D hard to call. Deletions cut 0 bases from V and 3 bases from J, with 5 bases between. There are 12 residues in the CDR3. In germline, CDR1 is GTSNPN, CDR2 SVGIG (reference sequence). In DNA, the CDR3 is TGTGCCTGGAGTGTAAGCCACACTGAAGCTTTCTTT. It yields the protein CAWSVSHTEAFF. The complete variable domain, with remaining parts taken from reference TRBV30 and TRBJ1-1, reads SQTIHQWPATLVQPVGSPLSLECTVEGTSNPNLYWYRQAAGRGLQLLFYSVGIGQISSEVPQNLSASRPQDRQFILSSKKLLLSDSGFYLCAWSVSHTEAFFGQGTRLTVV.

The chain has TRBV6-5 and TRBJ2-7; tentatively, D is TRBD2 (5 bases). The CDR3 totals 13 residues. Germline V gene sequence: CDR1 MNHEY, CDR2 SVGAGI. Trimming took 11 bases from V and 3 from J, leaving 17 bases between them. CDR3 in amino acids: CAGSRGGDYEQYF. The CDR3, as DNA: TGTGCCGGATCTCGGGGTGGCGACTACGAGCAGTACTTC.

The gene calls are TRBV3-1 (or the pseudogene TRBV3-2) and TRBJ1-1; 8 nucleotides align to TRBD1. The V gene's germline CDR1 is LGHDT and CDR2 YNNKEL (reference sequence). V trimming: 7 bases; J trimming: 3 bases; junction bases outside the gene matches: 7. The CDR3 sequence is 14 residues long. CDR3 sequence: CASTDGQGYTEAFF. In nucleotides, the CDR3 is TGTGCCAGCACCGATGGACAGGGATACACTGAAGCTTTCTTT.